These 27 T cell receptor beta chains came from one sample sequenced in a study of blood T cell repertoires in COVID-19 (dated by TCRdb to the early 2020s). The library came from the immunoSEQ multiplex PCR assay. Held by TCRdb, this immuneACCESS table contains in-frame sequences only and omits some clones. Under half of the omission traces to an unresolved V gene where checked; the cause of the rest is unknown. The sample table holds under 300,000 clones, of which more than 80% were seen once. The ten largest clonotypes hold over 2% of the sample. The sequenced sample was peripheral blood. All receptors come from a man aged 25-45 years who had recovered from COVID-19.

This chain connects TRBV19 to TRBJ1-2; the D gene is possibly TRBD1 (5 bases). Trimming removed 2 bases from V and 5 bases from J, with 12 bases in between. Germline V lookup: CDR1 LNHDA, CDR2 SQIVND (reference sequence). This CDR3 spans 14 amino acids. The CDR3 region has the DNA TGTGCCAGTAGTATAACGACAGCAGTTTATGGCTACACCTTC. It translates to CASSITTAVYGYTF.

The chain combines TRBV3-1 (or the pseudogene TRBV3-2) with TRBJ2-7, with TRBD1 matching over 8 bases. The CDR3 covers 12 residues. V dropped 11 bases and J dropped 1; count of bases not matched to a gene: 4. In germline, CDR1 is LGHDT, CDR2 YNNKEL (reference sequence). CDR3 in amino acids: CACGQGSYEQYF. The CDR3 nucleotides are TGTGCCTGCGGACAGGGTTCCTACGAGCAGTACTTC.

There are a few counts of this clone. This sequence joins TRBV2 and TRBJ1-5; a weak D match, TRBD1 (5 bases). Germline lookup yields CDR1 SNHLY and CDR2 FYNNEI. There are 14 residues in the CDR3. Trimming pared 3 bases from V and 6 bases from J, leaving 12 bases between. CDR3 nucleotide sequence: TGTGCCAGCAGTGATGGGCCAGGGCTTCAGCCCCAGCATTTT. Translation: CASSDGPGLQPQHF.

The V call is TRBV19, the J call TRBJ2-7; 8 nucleotides align to TRBD2. The CDR3 has 15 residues. Germline trimming cut 0 bases from V and 3 bases from J; bases unmatched to any gene: 4. In germline, CDR1 is LNHDA, CDR2 SQIVND (reference sequence). CDR3 bases: TGTGCCAGTAGTATAGAGTCGGGGGGGCTCTACGAGCAGTACTTC. This encodes CASSIESGGLYEQYF. Drawing the rest from reference TRBV19 and TRBJ2-7, the complete variable domain is DGGITQSPKYLFRKEGQNVTLSCEQNLNHDAMYWYRQDPGQGLRLIYYSQIVNDFQKGDIAEGYSVSREKKESFPLTVTSAQKNPTAFYLCASSIESGGLYEQYFGPGTRLTVT.

V is TRBV5-1 and J is TRBJ2-7, with D possibly being TRBD2 (7 bases). This CDR3 spans 16 amino acids. The germline V and J ends were trimmed by 4 bases and 2 bases, with 19 bases remaining between them. Germline V CDR1 and CDR2: SGHRS, YFSETQ. The CDR3 loop reads CASSPQGRGGAYEQYF. The CDR3 region has the DNA TGCGCCAGCAGCCCTCAGGGGAGGGGGGGAGCCTACGAGCAGTACTTC.

The chain carries TRBV5-1 and TRBJ2-3; 8 positions match TRBD2. Losses at the gene ends were 10 bases for V and 2 bases for J; bases not matched to a gene: 15. Germline-derived CDR1 and CDR2 are SGHRS and YFSETQ. This CDR3 is built from 16 residues. The CDR3 reads CASGRIAGPITDTQYF. The CDR3 DNA is TGCGCCTCAGGGCGGATAGCGGGGCCTATCACAGATACGCAGTATTTT.

The chain uses TRBV11-2 and TRBJ1-1; the D is unclear. V lost 0 bases and J lost 8, with 4 bases in between. In germline, CDR1 is SGHAT, CDR2 FQNNGV. The CDR3 extends over 11 amino acids. In nucleotides, the CDR3 is TGTGCCAGCAGCTTAGAGAGAGAAGCTTTCTTT. Residues: CASSLEREAFF.

The chain couples TRBV19 to TRBJ1-1; no clear D. CDR1 LNHDA and CDR2 SQIVND come from the germline V gene (reference sequence). Trimming removed 3 bases at V and 11 bases at J, with 13 bases between. This CDR3 region has 12 residues. The CDR3 DNA is TGTGCCAGTAGTATGGGCGAGCCCTTGGCTTTCTTT. Translated, it gives CASSMGEPLAFF.

This rearrangement joins TRBV10-3 to TRBJ1-3, with 7 bases lining up with TRBD1. The V and J ends lost 3 bases and 7 bases, in that order; junction bases with no gene match: 9. The CDR3 is made up of 15 amino acids. CDR1 and CDR2 (germline): ENHRY, SYGVKD. The CDR3 sequence: CAISDGTAEGNTIYF. The CDR3 DNA follows: TGTGCCATCAGTGACGGGACAGCTGAGGGGAACACCATATATTTT.

The chain has TRBV30 and TRBJ1-3; D is unresolved. Trimming stripped 2 bases from V and 2 bases from J, with 13 bases between. Germline V gene sequence: CDR1 GTSNPN, CDR2 SVGIG (reference sequence). This CDR3 contains 15 residues. CDR3 DNA sequence: TGTGCCTGGAGTCTGGGTTCGGGTCCTGGAAACACCATATATTTT. This gives the protein CAWSLGSGPGNTIYF.

The chain links TRBV30 to TRBJ2-3, with D possibly matching TRBD2 (6 bases). V lost 5 bases and J 4 bases, leaving 16 bases between the germline ends. This CDR3 is 14 amino acids long. CDR1 is GTSNPN and CDR2 is SVGIG in the germline V gene (reference sequence). Here the CDR3 reads CAWVFGRMADTQYF. CDR3 DNA: TGTGCCTGGGTTTTTGGGAGGATGGCAGATACGCAGTATTTT.

The chain is built from TRBV28 and TRBJ2-7, with a possible D match to TRBD2 (6 bases). Germline lookup yields CDR1 MDHEN and CDR2 SYDVKM. There are 14 residues in the CDR3. V was pared by 1 base and J by 8 bases, with 15 bases between. The CDR3 here is CASSLSKEGEQQYF. CDR3 DNA sequence: TGTGCCAGCAGTTTATCGAAGGAGGGAGAACAGCAGTACTTC.

The CDR3 is CASSFTDNYGYTF. The CDR3 DNA follows: TGTGCCAGCAGCTTCACAGATAACTATGGCTACACCTTC. The genes are TRBV7-9 and TRBJ1-2, with unresolved D. V gave up 3 bases and J gave up 1 base, with 6 bases separating them. CDR1 and CDR2 (germline): SEHNR, FQNEAQ (reference sequence). CDR3 length equals 13 residues.

V gene TRBV12-3 or TRBV12-4 combines with J gene TRBJ2-7; D remains unclear. This CDR3 has 12 residues. Between the trimmed V and J ends, which lost 1 base and 7 bases, there was a span of 8 bases. CDR3 in amino acids: CASSLVSGEQYF. For the CDR3, the DNA is TGTGCCAGCAGTTTAGTATCCGGGGAGCAGTACTTC.

The V and J genes are TRBV7-2 and TRBJ1-4; perhaps TRBD1 as D (5 bases). CDR3 size: 14 residues. The V gene lost 1 base and the J gene lost 8 bases, with 11 bases spanning the gap. Germline values: CDR1 SGHTA, CDR2 FQGNSA. Written as DNA, the CDR3 is TGTGCCAGCAGCTTAGACTGGGGGAGGGAAAAACTGTTTTTT. Encoded protein: CASSLDWGREKLFF. Using reference TRBV7-2 and TRBJ1-4 for the parts outside the CDR3, the full variable domain is GAGVSQSPSNKVTEKGKDVELRCDPISGHTALYWYRQSLGQGLEFLIYFQGNSAPDKSGLPSDRFSAERTGGSVSTLTIQRTQQEDSAVYLCASSLDWGREKLFFGSGTQLSVL.

The chain carries TRBV9 and TRBJ1-4, with 8 bases identical to TRBD1. CDR1 is SGDLS and CDR2 is YYNGEE in the germline V gene. With 1 base clipped from V and 3 bases from J, the junction kept 8 bases outside the gene matches. This CDR3 is built from 17 residues. The CDR3 reads CASSVRRGTGPNEKLFF. The CDR3 region has the DNA TGTGCCAGCAGCGTACGCCGTGGGACAGGACCTAATGAAAAACTGTTTTTT.

This chain uses TRBV6-2 or TRBV6-3 with TRBJ2-3, with 13 bases fitting TRBD2. The CDR3 runs to 20 residues. J gave up 3 bases and V 2 bases, and 14 bases lay outside the gene matches. The germline gives CDR1 MNHEY, CDR2 SVGEGT. The CDR3 loop is CASSYPGLAGASKITDTQYF. The CDR3 DNA is TGTGCCAGCAGTTACCCTGGACTAGCGGGGGCCTCAAAGATAACAGATACGCAGTATTTT.

J is TRBJ1-4 and V is TRBV6-5, with D unclear. Germline CDR1 is MNHEY and CDR2 is SVGAGI. CDR3 length: 14 amino acids. With 6 bases removed from V and 0 bases from J, the gap between germline ends came to 8 bases. The CDR3 spells CASRRDTTNEKLFF. The CDR3 DNA follows: TGTGCCAGCAGGAGAGACACAACTAATGAAAAACTGTTTTTT.

This chain connects TRBV29-1 to TRBJ2-2; TRBD1 matches at 9 bases. V trimming: 0 bases; J trimming: 6 bases; junction bases outside the gene matches: 8. The V gene's germline CDR1 is SQVTM and CDR2 ANQGSEA. The CDR3 covers 16 residues. The CDR3 region has the DNA TGCAGCGTTGAAGAGGGGGACAGGGATATGGCCGGGGAGCTGTTTTTT. It codes for CSVEEGDRDMAGELFF.

V gene TRBV19 combines with J gene TRBJ2-7; no reliable D call. Trimming took off 4 bases at V and 6 bases at J, with 19 bases between the two ends. This CDR3 region has 15 residues. Per germline, CDR1 LNHDA and CDR2 SQIVND (reference sequence). CDR3 protein: CASSRLRVAVSEQYF. CDR3 sequence (DNA): TGTGCCAGTAGTAGACTCCGGGTGGCGGTCTCCGAGCAGTACTTC.

The rearrangement links TRBV5-1 to TRBJ2-3, with 9 bases aligning to TRBD1. Germline V CDR1 and CDR2: SGHRS, YFSETQ. This CDR3 region has 17 residues. The trim removed 6 bases at V and 0 bases at J, leaving 11 bases unmatched. CDR3 sequence (DNA): TGCGCCAGCACAGACCGGACAGGGGCGTTTAGCACAGATACGCAGTATTTT. It is translated as CASTDRTGAFSTDTQYF.

This rearrangement joins TRBV5-1 to TRBJ2-3, with TRBD2 identical over 13 bases. Germline CDR1 SGHRS, CDR2 YFSETQ. The CDR3 runs to 16 residues. V shed 4 bases, J shed 3 bases, and the junction held 5 bases outside the gene matches. This CDR3 reads CASSLTSGGATDTQYF. The DNA for the CDR3 is TGCGCCAGCAGCCTCACTAGCGGGGGGGCGACAGATACGCAGTATTTT.

The CDR3 protein is CASSIVSRGINTGELFF. CDR3 DNA sequence: TGTGCCAGTAGTATAGTTTCCAGGGGAATAAACACCGGGGAGCTGTTTTTT. The chain links TRBV19 to TRBJ2-2; a weak D match, TRBD1 (6 bases). Germline loops: CDR1 LNHDA, CDR2 SQIVND (reference sequence). Trimming removed 1 base at V and 2 bases at J, with 14 bases between. This CDR3 spans 17 amino acids. Supplemented by reference TRBV19 and TRBJ2-2, the full variable domain reads DGGITQSPKYLFRKEGQNVTLSCEQNLNHDAMYWYRQDPGQGLRLIYYSQIVNDFQKGDIAEGYSVSREKKESFPLTVTSAQKNPTAFYLCASSIVSRGINTGELFFGEGSRLTVL.

CDR3 protein: CASSGPIPLGQGETEAFF. The CDR3 DNA sequence: TGTGCCAGCAGTGGGCCAATCCCCCTCGGACAGGGAGAGACTGAAGCTTTCTTT. The V call is TRBV2, the J call TRBJ1-1; 8 bases fit TRBD1. The V gene end was trimmed by 4 bases and the J gene end by 5 bases; junction bases not matched to a gene: 18. The CDR3 covers 18 residues. CDR1 SNHLY and CDR2 FYNNEI come from the germline V gene. The full variable domain, completed using reference TRBV2 and TRBJ1-1, is EPEVTQTPSHQVTQMGQEVILRCVPISNHLYFYWYRQILGQKVEFLVSFYNNEISEKSEIFDDQFSVERPDGSNFTLKIRSTKLEDSAMYFCASSGPIPLGQGETEAFFGQGTRLTVV.

The rearrangement joins TRBV7-6 to TRBJ2-2; a possible D gene is TRBD2 (5 bases). Germline CDR1 is SGHVS and CDR2 is FNYEAQ. This CDR3 has 16 residues. Trimming took off 0 bases at V and 4 bases at J, with 12 bases between the two ends. In DNA form, the CDR3 reads TGTGCCAGCAGCTTAGCGACGTGGACTGGCACCGGGGAGCTGTTTTTT. Translated: CASSLATWTGTGELFF.

CDR3 nucleotides: TGTGCTAGTAAATTTTCCCCCGTCCGGTCCCAGCATTTT. It encodes CASKFSPVRSQHF. The J gene is TRBJ1-5, the V gene TRBV12-5; D gene uncertain. Germline CDR1 LGHNT, CDR2 FRNRAP. This CDR3 contains 13 residues. The V end was cut by 8 bases, the J end by 11 bases, with 19 bases between.

This rearrangement joins TRBV3-1 (or the pseudogene TRBV3-2) to TRBJ1-2, with TRBD1 identical over 7 bases. Trimming removed 4 bases from V and 5 bases from J; junction bases left unmatched: 7. CDR1 is LGHDT, CDR2 YNNKEL, per germline (reference sequence). There are 14 residues in the CDR3. CDR3 DNA: TGTGCCAGCAGCCCTTCGACAGGGTCGTATGGCTACACCTTC. Protein: CASSPSTGSYGYTF.